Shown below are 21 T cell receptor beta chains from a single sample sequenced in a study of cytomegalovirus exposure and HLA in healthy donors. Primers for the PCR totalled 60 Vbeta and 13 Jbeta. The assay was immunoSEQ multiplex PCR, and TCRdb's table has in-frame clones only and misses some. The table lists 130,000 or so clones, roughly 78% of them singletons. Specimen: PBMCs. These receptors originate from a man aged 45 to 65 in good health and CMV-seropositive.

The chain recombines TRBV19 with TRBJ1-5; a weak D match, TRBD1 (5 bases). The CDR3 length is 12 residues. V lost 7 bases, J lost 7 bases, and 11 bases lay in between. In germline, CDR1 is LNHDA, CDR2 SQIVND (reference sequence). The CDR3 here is CASNQGNQPQHF. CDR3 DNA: TGTGCCAGTAATCAGGGTAACCAGCCCCAGCATTTT.

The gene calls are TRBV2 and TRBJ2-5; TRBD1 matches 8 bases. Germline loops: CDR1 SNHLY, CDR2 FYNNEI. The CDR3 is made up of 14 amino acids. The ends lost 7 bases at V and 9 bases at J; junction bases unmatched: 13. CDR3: CASNLRDRLAAQYF. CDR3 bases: TGTGCCAGCAACCTCAGGGACAGGCTGGCCGCCCAGTACTTC.

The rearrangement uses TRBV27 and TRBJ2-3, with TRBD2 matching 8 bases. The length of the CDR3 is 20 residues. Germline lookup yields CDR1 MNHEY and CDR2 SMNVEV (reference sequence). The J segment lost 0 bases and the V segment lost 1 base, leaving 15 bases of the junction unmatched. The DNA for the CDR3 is TGTGCCAGCAGTTTATTCCCCCTAGCGGGTGTGTTTTCTAGCACAGATACGCAGTATTTT. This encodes CASSLFPLAGVFSSTDTQYF.

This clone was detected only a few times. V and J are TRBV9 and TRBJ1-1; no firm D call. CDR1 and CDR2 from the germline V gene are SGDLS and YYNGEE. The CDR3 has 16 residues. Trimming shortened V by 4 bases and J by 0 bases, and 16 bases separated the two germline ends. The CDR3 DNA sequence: TGTGCCAGCAGCCTTCTTGAGGGCGTCATGAACACTGAAGCTTTCTTT. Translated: CASSLLEGVMNTEAFF.

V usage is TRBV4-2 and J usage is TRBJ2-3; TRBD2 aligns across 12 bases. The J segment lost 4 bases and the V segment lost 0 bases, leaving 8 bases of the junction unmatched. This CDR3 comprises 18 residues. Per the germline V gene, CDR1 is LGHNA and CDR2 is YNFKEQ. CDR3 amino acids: CASSQDLGLAGGADTQYF. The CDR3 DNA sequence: TGTGCCAGCAGCCAAGATCTTGGGCTAGCGGGAGGGGCAGATACGCAGTATTTT.

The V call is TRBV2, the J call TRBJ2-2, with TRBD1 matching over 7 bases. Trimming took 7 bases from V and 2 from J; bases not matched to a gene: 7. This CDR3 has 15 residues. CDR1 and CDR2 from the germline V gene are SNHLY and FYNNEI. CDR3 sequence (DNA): TGTGCCAGCATGGAGACAGGGAGTAACACCGGGGAGCTGTTTTTT. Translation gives CASMETGSNTGELFF.

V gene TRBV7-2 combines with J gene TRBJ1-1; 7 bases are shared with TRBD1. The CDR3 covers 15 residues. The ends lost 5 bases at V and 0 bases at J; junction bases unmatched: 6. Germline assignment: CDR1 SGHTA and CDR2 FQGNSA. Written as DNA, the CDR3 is TGTGCCAGCAGCCTCCAGACAGGGCTGAACACTGAAGCTTTCTTT. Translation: CASSLQTGLNTEAFF.

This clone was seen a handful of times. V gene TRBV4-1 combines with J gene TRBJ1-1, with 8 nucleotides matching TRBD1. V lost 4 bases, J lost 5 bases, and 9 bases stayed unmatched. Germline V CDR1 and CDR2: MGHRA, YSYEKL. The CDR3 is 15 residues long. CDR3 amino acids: CASSLGQGGATEAFF. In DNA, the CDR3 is TGCGCCAGCAGCCTTGGACAGGGTGGCGCGACTGAAGCTTTCTTT.

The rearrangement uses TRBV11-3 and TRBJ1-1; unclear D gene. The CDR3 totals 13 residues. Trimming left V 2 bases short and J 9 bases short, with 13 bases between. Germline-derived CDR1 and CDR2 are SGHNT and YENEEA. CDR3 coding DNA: TGTGCCAGCAGCTTAATAACACCGGAGAAAGCTTTCTTT. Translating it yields CASSLITPEKAFF.

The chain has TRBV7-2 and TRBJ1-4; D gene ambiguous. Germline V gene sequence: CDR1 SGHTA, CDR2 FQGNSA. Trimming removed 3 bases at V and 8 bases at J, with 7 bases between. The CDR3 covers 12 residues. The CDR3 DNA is TGTGCCAGCAGCTTCGGGAACGAAAAACTGTTTTTT. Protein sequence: CASSFGNEKLFF.

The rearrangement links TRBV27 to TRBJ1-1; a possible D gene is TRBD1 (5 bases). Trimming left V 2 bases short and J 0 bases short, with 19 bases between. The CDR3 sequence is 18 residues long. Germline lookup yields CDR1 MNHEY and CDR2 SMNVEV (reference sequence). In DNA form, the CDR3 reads TGTGCCAGCAGTTTAAGACCCGGACACGGGAGGTTGAACACTGAAGCTTTCTTT. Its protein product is CASSLRPGHGRLNTEAFF.

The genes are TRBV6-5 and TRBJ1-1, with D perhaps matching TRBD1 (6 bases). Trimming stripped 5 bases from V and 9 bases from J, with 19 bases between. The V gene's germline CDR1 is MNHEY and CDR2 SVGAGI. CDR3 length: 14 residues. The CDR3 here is CASSQLQGDQKAFF. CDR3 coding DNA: TGTGCCAGCAGTCAACTACAGGGTGATCAAAAAGCTTTCTTT.

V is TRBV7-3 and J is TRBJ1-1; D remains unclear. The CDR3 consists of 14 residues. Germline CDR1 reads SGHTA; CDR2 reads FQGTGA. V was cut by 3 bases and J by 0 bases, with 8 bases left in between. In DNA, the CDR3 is TGTGCCAGCAGCTTGGGCACCCTGAACACTGAAGCTTTCTTT. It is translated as CASSLGTLNTEAFF.

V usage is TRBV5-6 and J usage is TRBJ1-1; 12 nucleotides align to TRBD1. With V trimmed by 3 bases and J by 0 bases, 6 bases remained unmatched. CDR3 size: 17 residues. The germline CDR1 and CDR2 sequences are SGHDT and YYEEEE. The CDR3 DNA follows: TGTGCCAGCAGCTCCGGGACAGGGGGCGACGTGAACACTGAAGCTTTCTTT. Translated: CASSSGTGGDVNTEAFF.

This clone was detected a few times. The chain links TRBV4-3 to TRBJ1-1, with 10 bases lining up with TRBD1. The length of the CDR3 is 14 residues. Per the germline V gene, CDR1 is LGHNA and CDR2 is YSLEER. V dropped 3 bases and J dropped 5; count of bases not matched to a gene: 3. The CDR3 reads CASSQDRGFTEAFF. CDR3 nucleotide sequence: TGCGCCAGCAGCCAGGACAGGGGGTTTACTGAAGCTTTCTTT.

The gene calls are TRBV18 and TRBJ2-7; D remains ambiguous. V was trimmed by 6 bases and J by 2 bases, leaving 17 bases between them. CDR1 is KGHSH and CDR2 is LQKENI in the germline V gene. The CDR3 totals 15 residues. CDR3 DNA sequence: TGTGCCAGCTCCCCCGTGGCGGCGTTGGCCTACGAGCAGTACTTC. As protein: CASSPVAALAYEQYF.

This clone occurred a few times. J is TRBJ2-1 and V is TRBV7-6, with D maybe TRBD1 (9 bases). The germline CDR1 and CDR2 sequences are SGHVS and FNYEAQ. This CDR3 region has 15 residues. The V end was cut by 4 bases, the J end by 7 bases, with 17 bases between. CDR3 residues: CASSYSGTGLNEQFF. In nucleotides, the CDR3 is TGTGCCAGCAGCTATAGCGGGACAGGGTTAAATGAGCAGTTCTTC.

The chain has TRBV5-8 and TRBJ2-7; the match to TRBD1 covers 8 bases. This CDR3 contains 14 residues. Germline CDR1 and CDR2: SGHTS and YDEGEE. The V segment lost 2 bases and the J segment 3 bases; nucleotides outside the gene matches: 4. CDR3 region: CASSFQTGGYEQYF. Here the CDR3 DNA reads TGTGCCAGCAGCTTTCAAACAGGGGGCTACGAGCAGTACTTC.

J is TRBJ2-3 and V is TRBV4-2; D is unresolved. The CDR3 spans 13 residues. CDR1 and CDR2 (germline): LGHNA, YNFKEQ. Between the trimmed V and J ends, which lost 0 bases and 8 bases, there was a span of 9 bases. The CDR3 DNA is TGTGCCAGCAGCCAAGATCGAGAGGCTACGCAGTATTTT. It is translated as CASSQDREATQYF.

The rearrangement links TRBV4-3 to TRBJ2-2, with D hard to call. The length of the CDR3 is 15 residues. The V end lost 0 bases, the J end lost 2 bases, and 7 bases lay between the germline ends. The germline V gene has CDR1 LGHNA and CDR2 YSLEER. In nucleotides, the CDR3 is TGCGCCAGCAGCCAAGAATTATTAAACACCGGGGAGCTGTTTTTT. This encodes CASSQELLNTGELFF.

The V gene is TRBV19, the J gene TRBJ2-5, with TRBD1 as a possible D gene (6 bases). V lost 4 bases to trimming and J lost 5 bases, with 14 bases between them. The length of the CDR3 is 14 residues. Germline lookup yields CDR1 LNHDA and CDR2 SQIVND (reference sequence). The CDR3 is CASSTPRGGETQYF. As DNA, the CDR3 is TGTGCCAGTAGTACGCCCAGGGGCGGCGAGACCCAGTACTTC.